The next 13 T cell receptor beta chains were all read from a single sample in a study of cytomegalovirus exposure and HLA in healthy donors (dated by TCRdb to 2015 to 2018). The library was obtained by the immunoSEQ multiplex PCR assay. For the multiplex PCR, a mixture combining 60 forward primers for TCR Vbeta segments and 13 reverse primers for TCR Jbeta segments was used. As stored in TCRdb, this immuneACCESS dataset retains in-frame rearrangements with V and J assigned. A fraction of the clones does not appear; measured against another copy, unresolved V genes explain less than half of the discrepancy, and the remainder lacks a known reason. This sample holds 150,000 to 180,000 clones; more than 75% were observed only once. Of the sample, roughly 5.3% falls within the top ten clones. Material: PBMCs. These receptors all stem from a woman in her forties in good health and CMV-seropositive.

This clone was counted a single time. The CDR3 DNA follows: TGCGCCGAGTCTCTTTCTAGCGAGTCTAATGAGCAGTTCTTC. Translated: CAESLSSESNEQFF. V usage is TRBV10-1 and J usage is TRBJ2-1, with D tentatively TRBD2 (6 bases). CDR1 is WNHNN, CDR2 SYGVQD, per germline (reference sequence). The CDR3 contains 14 residues. V shed 11 bases and J shed 7 bases, with 21 bases lying between them.

The chain joins TRBV27 to TRBJ2-3, with 8 bases fitting TRBD2. The CDR3 contains 19 residues. Germline CDR1 MNHEY, CDR2 SMNVEV (reference sequence). J lost 6 bases, V lost 4 bases, and 21 bases had no gene match. The CDR3 region is CASSSINLMTSVKVDTQYF. CDR3 coding DNA: TGTGCCAGCAGTTCTATAAACCTGATGACTAGCGTCAAAGTGGATACGCAGTATTTT.

V usage is TRBV6-5 and J usage is TRBJ2-4; D remains ambiguous. The CDR3 is 15 residues long. Trimming pared 0 bases from V and 0 bases from J, leaving 6 bases between. CDR1 and CDR2 (germline): MNHEY, SVGAGI. The CDR3 region is CASSYSSVAKNIQYF. In DNA form, the CDR3 reads TGTGCCAGCAGTTACTCTAGTGTAGCCAAAAACATTCAGTACTTC.

This rearrangement joins TRBV13 to TRBJ2-3, with TRBD2 identical over 7 bases. The CDR3 runs 20 residues. V trimming: 5 bases; J trimming: 2 bases; junction bases outside the gene matches: 22. Looked up from germline, CDR1 is PRHDT and CDR2 is FYEKMQ (reference sequence). CDR3 residues: CASSPVQAGPPLPFTDTQYF. The CDR3 DNA reads as TGTGCCAGCAGCCCCGTTCAAGCGGGGCCCCCCTTACCTTTCACAGATACGCAGTATTTT.

The chain uses TRBV29-1 and TRBJ2-1; 11 bases align to TRBD1. Germline V gene lookup returns CDR1 SQVTM and CDR2 ANQGSEA. With V trimmed by 7 bases and J by 3 bases, 8 bases remained unmatched. The CDR3 runs 15 residues. In DNA, the CDR3 is TGCAGCGCCCGGGGGGGGACAGGGGGCTACAATGAGCAGTTCTTC. Translation gives CSARGGTGGYNEQFF.

The chain couples TRBV19 to TRBJ2-7; 11 bases are a match to TRBD2. Germline V gives CDR1 LNHDA, CDR2 SQIVND (reference sequence). V gave up 5 bases and J gave up 2 bases; unmatched junction bases: 8. CDR3 length: 16 residues. CDR3 sequence (DNA): TGTGCCAGTAGTGTAACCGGGACTAGCGGCACCTACGAGCAGTACTTC. It yields the protein CASSVTGTSGTYEQYF.

The CDR3 nucleotides read TGCGCCAGCAGCCTGGGTACAGATGGAAACACCATATATTTT. Translated: CASSLGTDGNTIYF. This chain uses TRBV5-1 with TRBJ1-3; D uncertain. CDR1 SGHRS and CDR2 YFSETQ come from the germline V gene. V lost 4 bases and J 3 bases, leaving 11 bases between the germline ends. There are 14 residues in the CDR3.

This clone was seen only once. The CDR3 loop is CASSSHYEQYF. The CDR3 DNA follows: TGTGCCAGCAGCTCACACTACGAGCAGTACTTC. This chain connects TRBV5-6 to TRBJ2-7; D uncertain. The ends were cut back, 3 bases at V and 3 bases at J, with 4 bases in the middle. The CDR3 runs 11 residues. Germline CDR1 is SGHDT and CDR2 is YYEEEE.

The J gene is TRBJ1-1, the V gene TRBV27; D gene uncertain. Germline V gene lookup returns CDR1 MNHEY and CDR2 SMNVEV (reference sequence). Trimming took off 3 bases at V and 4 bases at J, with 9 bases between the two ends. The CDR3 extends over 13 amino acids. The DNA for the CDR3 is TGTGCCAGCAGTTTGGTTAGAGGCACTGAAGCTTTCTTT. Encoded protein: CASSLVRGTEAFF.

V gene TRBV7-8 combines with J gene TRBJ2-7; 11 bases map to TRBD2. The CDR3 is made up of 18 amino acids. Trimming cost V 4 bases and J 0 bases; bases outside gene matches: 11. Germline values: CDR1 SGHVS, CDR2 FQNEAQ. CDR3 region: CASSSTSASGRFSYEQYF. Written as DNA, the CDR3 is TGTGCCAGCAGCTCAACCTCGGCTAGCGGGAGGTTCTCCTACGAGCAGTACTTC.

The rearrangement links TRBV7-9 to TRBJ2-5; 8 positions match TRBD2. The trim removed 5 bases at V and 5 bases at J, leaving 13 bases unmatched. Germline CDR1 reads SEHNR; CDR2 reads FQNEAQ (reference sequence). The CDR3 length is 16 residues. The CDR3 DNA sequence: TGTGCCAGCAGCCCTGGGGGCAGCGGGAGACGGGAGACCCAGTACTTC. This sequence encodes CASSPGGSGRRETQYF. Full variable domain (outside the CDR3, taken from reference TRBV7-9 and TRBJ2-5): DTGVSQNPRHKITKRGQNVTFRCDPISEHNRLYWYRQTLGQGPEFLTYFQNEAQLEKSRLLSDRFSAERPKGSFSTLEIQRTEQGDSAMYLCASSPGGSGRRETQYFGPGTRLLVL.

The chain couples TRBV12-5 to TRBJ2-1; 12 bases map to TRBD2. The germline V gene encodes CDR1 LGHNT and CDR2 FRNRAP. Trimming took 1 base from V and 6 from J; bases not matched to a gene: 7. The CDR3 spans 17 residues. The chain's CDR3 is CASGLGPSTSGSNEQFF. CDR3 DNA: TGTGCTAGTGGTTTGGGGCCTTCGACTAGCGGGAGCAATGAGCAGTTCTTC.

As regards this clone: Distinct nucleotide sequences in the sample also encode this CDR3. V gene TRBV13 combines with J gene TRBJ2-1, with 11 bases matching TRBD2. CDR1 and CDR2 from the germline V gene are PRHDT and FYEKMQ (reference sequence). The CDR3 is made up of 16 amino acids. With 5 bases clipped from V and 2 bases from J, the junction kept 5 bases outside the gene matches. DNA of the CDR3: TGTGCCAGCAGCCCCACTAGCGGGAGACCCTACAATGAGCAGTTCTTC. This codes for CASSPTSGRPYNEQFF.